This TCR beta chain was retrieved from a study of T cells in Graves' hyperthyroidism and ophthalmopathy. Authors of the study amplified TCR beta CDR3 regions from RNA transcripts. When the TCR CDR3 underwent first-round RT-PCR, the HTBI primer set was used. TCRdb used MiXCR to reprocess the multiplex PCR reads, holding one entry per CDR3 protein. Of some 600,000 distinct CDR3 sequences listed, about 15% were seen once; the top ten hold more than 5%. Study-wide results and caveats: Ophthalmopathy stood apart from stable hyperthyroidism in a 13 V-J model.

This CDR3 spans 12 amino acids. J lost 3 bases, V lost 10 bases, and 4 bases had no gene match. Germline values: CDR1 LGHNT, CDR2 FRNRAP. Diagnosis of hyperthyroidism was new in patients aged 18 to 65, and its duration was under 2 months. Pregnant or lactating patients were excluded, as were those with uncontrolled infection or other autoimmune disease. Diagnoses were made from clinical symptoms, serum measures (thyroxine and TRAb), thyroid ultrasound and orbital computed tomography. This clonotype was detected many times. Its antigen is not identified. Source material: blood. The sequence was obtained from a woman younger than 45 with Graves' hyperthyroidism that later progressed to Graves' ophthalmopathy. This chain uses TRBV12-5 with TRBJ1-2, with TRBD1 identical over 8 bases. DNA of the CDR3: TGTGCTACCAGGGGGCCGGACTATGGCTACACCTTC. Residues: CATRGPDYGYTF.